The T cell receptor beta chain described here comes from a study of cytomegalovirus exposure and HLA in healthy donors. Whole-study findings and limits: In vitro checks showed that a few CMV-associated chains really do target CMV antigens. A missense DCLRE1C variant was associated with V- and J-gene trimming of TCR beta chains in a later analysis, and an independent cohort replicated the association. Segments of the TCR beta V type were, in most cases, productive about 90% or about 30% of the time in an earlier analysis.

It was with 60 Vbeta and 13 Jbeta primers that the PCR ran. Profiling relied on immunoSEQ multiplex PCR, and the TCRdb table lists in-frame clones only, not all of them. Here the sample spans around 150,000 clones, roughly four fifths being singletons. In its sample, this clone was seen once. Its specificity is unknown. Nominally healthy donors were sampled, though unrecorded immune exposures were likely. Germline lookup yields CDR1 SGHDN and CDR2 FVKESK. This CDR3 region has 16 residues. J lost 5 bases, V lost 5 bases, and 13 bases had no gene match. Specimen: PBMCs. The V and J genes are TRBV14 and TRBJ2-3, with 7 bases aligning to TRBD2. This TCR was sampled from a middle-aged man in good health and CMV-seropositive. CDR3 bases: TGTGCCAGCAGCTATGGACGGCGGGGGATTCAAGATACGCAGTATTTT. Protein sequence: CASSYGRRGIQDTQYF.